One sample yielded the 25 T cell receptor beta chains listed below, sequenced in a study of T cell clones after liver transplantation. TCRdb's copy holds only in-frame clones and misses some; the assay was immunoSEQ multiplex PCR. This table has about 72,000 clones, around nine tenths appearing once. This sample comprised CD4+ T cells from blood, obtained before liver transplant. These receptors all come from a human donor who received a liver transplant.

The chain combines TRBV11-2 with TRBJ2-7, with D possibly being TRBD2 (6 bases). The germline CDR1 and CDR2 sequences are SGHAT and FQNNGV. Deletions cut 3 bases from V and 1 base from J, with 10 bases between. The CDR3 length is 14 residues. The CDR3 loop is CASSFRRGSYEQYF. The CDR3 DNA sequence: TGTGCCAGCAGCTTCCGGCGGGGATCCTACGAGCAGTACTTC.

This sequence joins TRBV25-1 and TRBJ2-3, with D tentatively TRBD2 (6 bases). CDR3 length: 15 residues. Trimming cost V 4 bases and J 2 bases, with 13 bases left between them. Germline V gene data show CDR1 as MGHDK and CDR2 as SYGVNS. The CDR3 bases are TGTGCCAGCAGTGGCCTGGCGGGAATCACAGATACGCAGTATTTT. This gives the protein CASSGLAGITDTQYF.

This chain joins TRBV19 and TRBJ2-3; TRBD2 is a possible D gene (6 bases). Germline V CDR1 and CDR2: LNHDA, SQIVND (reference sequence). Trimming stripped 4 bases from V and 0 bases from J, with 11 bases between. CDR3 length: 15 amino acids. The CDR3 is CASSTRDLSTDTQYF. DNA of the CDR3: TGTGCCAGTAGTACCAGGGACTTGAGCACAGATACGCAGTATTTT.

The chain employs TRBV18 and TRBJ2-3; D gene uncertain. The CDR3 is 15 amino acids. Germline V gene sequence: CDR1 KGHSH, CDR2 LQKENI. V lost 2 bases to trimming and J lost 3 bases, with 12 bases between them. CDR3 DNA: TGTGCCAGCTCACCAGGCGTCGGTAGGACAGATACGCAGTATTTT. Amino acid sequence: CASSPGVGRTDTQYF.

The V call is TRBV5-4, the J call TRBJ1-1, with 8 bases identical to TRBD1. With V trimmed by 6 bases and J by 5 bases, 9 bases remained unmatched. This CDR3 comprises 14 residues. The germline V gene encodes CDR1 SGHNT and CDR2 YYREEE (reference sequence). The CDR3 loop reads CASTLQGVGTEAFF. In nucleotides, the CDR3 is TGTGCCAGCACCCTACAGGGGGTGGGGACTGAAGCTTTCTTT. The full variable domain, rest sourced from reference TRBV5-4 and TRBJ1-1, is ETGVTQSPTHLIKTRGQQVTLRCSSQSGHNTVSWYQQALGQGPQFIFQYYREEENGRGNFPPRFSGLQFPNYSSELNVNALELDDSALYLCASTLQGVGTEAFFGQGTRLTVV.

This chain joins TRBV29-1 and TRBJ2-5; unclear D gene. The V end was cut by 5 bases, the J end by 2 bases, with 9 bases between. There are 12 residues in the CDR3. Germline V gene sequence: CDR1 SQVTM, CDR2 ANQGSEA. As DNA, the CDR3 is TGCAGCGTTAATCCGTTACAAGAGACCCAGTACTTC. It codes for CSVNPLQETQYF.

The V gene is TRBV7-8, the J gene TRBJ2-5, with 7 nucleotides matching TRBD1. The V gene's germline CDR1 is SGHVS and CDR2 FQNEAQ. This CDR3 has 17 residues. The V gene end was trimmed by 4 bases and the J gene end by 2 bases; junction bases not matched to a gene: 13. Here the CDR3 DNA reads TGTGCCAGCAGCTCTTACCGTTGGGACAGCCGGCAAGAGACCCAGTACTTC. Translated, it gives CASSSYRWDSRQETQYF. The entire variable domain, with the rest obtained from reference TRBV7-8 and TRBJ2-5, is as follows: GAGVSQSPRYKVAKRGQDVALRCDPISGHVSLFWYQQALGQGPEFLTYFQNEAQLDKSGLPSDRFFAERPEGSVSTLKIQRTQQEDSAVYLCASSSYRWDSRQETQYFGPGTRLLVL.

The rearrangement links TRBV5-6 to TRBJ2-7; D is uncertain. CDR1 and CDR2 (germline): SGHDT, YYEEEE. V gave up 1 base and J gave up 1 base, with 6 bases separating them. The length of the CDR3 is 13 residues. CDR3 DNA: TGTGCCAGCAGCTTGTTGGGATCCTACGAGCAGTACTTC. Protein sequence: CASSLLGSYEQYF.

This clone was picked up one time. CDR3 sequence: CASSLDRRGREETQYF. The CDR3 nucleotides read TGTGCCAGCAGCTTAGATAGGAGGGGGCGTGAGGAGACCCAGTACTTC. This sequence joins TRBV11-3 and TRBJ2-5, with D tentatively TRBD1 (7 bases). Germline loops: CDR1 SGHNT, CDR2 YENEEA. The CDR3 totals 16 residues. Trimming took 0 bases from V and 5 from J, leaving 16 bases between them.

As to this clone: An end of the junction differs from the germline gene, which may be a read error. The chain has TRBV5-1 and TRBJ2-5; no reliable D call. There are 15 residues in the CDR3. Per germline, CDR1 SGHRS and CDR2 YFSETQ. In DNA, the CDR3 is TGTGCCAGCAGCTCCCCCGGTTGGTACCAAGAGACCCAGTACTTC. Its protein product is CASSSPGWYQETQYF. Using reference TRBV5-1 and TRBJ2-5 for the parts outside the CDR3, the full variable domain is KAGVTQTPRYLIKTRGQQVTLSCSPISGHRSVSWYQQTPGQGLQFLFEYFSETQRNKGNFPGRFSGRQFSNSRSEMNVSTLELGDSALYLCASSSPGWYQETQYFGPGTRLLVL.

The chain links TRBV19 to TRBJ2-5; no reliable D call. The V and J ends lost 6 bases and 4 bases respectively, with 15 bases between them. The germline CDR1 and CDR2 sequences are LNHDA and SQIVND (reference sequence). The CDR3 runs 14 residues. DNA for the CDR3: TGTGCCAGTAGCCACCGGAACCGGCTAGAGACCCAGTACTTC. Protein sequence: CASSHRNRLETQYF.

CDR3 DNA: TGTGCCAGTAGGCCCCAACGGACTAGCGGGAGCCTGGTCGAGCAGTTCTTC. Its translation is CASRPQRTSGSLVEQFF. V usage is TRBV19 and J usage is TRBJ2-1; 13 nucleotides match TRBD2. Losses at the gene ends were 6 bases for V and 10 bases for J; bases not matched to a gene: 15. CDR1 is LNHDA and CDR2 is SQIVND in the germline V gene (reference sequence). The CDR3 covers 17 residues.

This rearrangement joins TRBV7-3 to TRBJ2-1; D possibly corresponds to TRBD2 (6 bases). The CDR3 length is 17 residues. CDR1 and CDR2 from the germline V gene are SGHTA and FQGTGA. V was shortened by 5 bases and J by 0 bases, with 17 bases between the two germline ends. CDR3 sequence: CASSPLALGSSYNEQFF. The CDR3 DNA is TGTGCCAGCAGCCCCCTAGCGTTGGGTAGCTCCTACAATGAGCAGTTCTTC.

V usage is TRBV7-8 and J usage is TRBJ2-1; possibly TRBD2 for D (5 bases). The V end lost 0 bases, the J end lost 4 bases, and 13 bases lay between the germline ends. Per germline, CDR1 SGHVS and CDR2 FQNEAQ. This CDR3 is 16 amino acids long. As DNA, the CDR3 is TGTGCCAGCAGCTTAGCGAGGCTAGCATATTACAATGAGCAGTTCTTC. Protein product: CASSLARLAYYNEQFF.

The CDR3 protein is CASSSGTLERAFF. The CDR3 coding sequence is TGTGCCAGCAGTTCCGGGACATTGGAGAGAGCTTTCTTT. The V call is TRBV28, the J call TRBJ1-1, with D tentatively TRBD1 (6 bases). The CDR3 is 13 amino acids. CDR1 MDHEN and CDR2 SYDVKM come from the germline V gene. Deletions cut 4 bases from V and 10 bases from J, with 16 bases between.

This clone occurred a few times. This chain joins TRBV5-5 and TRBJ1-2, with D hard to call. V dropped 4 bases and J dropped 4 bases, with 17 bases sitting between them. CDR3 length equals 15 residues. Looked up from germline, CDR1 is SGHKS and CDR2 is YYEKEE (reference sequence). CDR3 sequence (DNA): TGTGCCAGCAGCCCAGGAGACGTGAATATCTATGGCTACACCTTC. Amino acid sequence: CASSPGDVNIYGYTF. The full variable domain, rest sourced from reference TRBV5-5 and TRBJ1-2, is DAGVTQSPTHLIKTRGQQVTLRCSPISGHKSVSWYQQVLGQGPQFIFQYYEKEERGRGNFPDRFSARQFPNYSSELNVNALLLGDSALYLCASSPGDVNIYGYTFGSGTRLTVV.

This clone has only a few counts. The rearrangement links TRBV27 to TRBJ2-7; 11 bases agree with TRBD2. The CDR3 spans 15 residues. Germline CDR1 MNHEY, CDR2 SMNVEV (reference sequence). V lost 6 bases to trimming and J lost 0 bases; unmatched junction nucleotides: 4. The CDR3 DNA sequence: TGTGCCAGCAGCACAGGGACTAGCGGCTCCTACGAGCAGTACTTC. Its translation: CASSTGTSGSYEQYF.

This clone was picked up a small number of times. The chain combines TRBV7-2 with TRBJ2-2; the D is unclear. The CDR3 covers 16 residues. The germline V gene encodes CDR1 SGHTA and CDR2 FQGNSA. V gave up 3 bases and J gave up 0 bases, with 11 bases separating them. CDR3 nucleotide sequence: TGTGCCAGCAGCTTTAGTTCGGGTGCGAACACCGGGGAGCTGTTTTTT. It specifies CASSFSSGANTGELFF.

The DNA of the CDR3 is TGTGCCAGTAGTATAGATGTTCCAGGGATGACGGGCTACACCTTC. Translation gives CASSIDVPGMTGYTF. The chain carries TRBV19 and TRBJ1-2; D might be TRBD1 (5 bases). Germline V gene sequence: CDR1 LNHDA, CDR2 SQIVND (reference sequence). This CDR3 is built from 15 residues. Deletions cut 0 bases from V and 8 bases from J, with 16 bases between.

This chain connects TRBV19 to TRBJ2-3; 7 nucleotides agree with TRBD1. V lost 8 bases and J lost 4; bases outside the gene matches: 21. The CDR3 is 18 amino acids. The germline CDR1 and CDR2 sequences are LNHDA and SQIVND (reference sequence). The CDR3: CASAPTGTYTGRADTQYF. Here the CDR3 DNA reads TGTGCCAGTGCCCCGACAGGGACCTATACGGGGCGGGCAGATACGCAGTATTTT.

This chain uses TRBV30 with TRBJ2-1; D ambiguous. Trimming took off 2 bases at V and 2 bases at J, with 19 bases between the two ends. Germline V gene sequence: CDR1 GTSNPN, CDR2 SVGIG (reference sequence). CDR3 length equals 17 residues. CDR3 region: CAWSTFRGLGTYNEQFF. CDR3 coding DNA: TGTGCCTGGAGTACCTTCCGAGGCCTCGGTACCTACAATGAGCAGTTCTTC.

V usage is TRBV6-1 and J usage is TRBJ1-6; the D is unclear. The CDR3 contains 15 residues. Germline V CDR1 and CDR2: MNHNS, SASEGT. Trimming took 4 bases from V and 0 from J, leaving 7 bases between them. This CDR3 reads CASSGHSSYNSPLHF. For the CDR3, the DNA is TGTGCCAGCAGTGGTCATAGCTCCTATAATTCACCCCTCCACTTT.

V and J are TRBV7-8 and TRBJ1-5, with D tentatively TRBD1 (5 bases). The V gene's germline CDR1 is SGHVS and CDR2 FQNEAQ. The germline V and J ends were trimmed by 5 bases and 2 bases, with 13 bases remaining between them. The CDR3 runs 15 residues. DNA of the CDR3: TGTGCCAGCAGCCCGGGGCAGGGTGGCAATCAGCCCCAGCATTTT. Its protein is CASSPGQGGNQPQHF.

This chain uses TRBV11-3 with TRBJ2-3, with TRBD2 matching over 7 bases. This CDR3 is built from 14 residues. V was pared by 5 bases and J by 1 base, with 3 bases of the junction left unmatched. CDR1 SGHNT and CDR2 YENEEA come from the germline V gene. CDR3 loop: CASSPSGGTDTQYF. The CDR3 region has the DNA TGTGCCAGCAGCCCTAGCGGAGGCACAGATACGCAGTATTTT. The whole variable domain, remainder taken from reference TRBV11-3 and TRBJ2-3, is EAGVVQSPRYKIIEKKQPVAFWCNPISGHNTLYWYLQNLGQGPELLIRYENEEAVDDSQLPKDRFSAERLKGVDSTLKIQPAELGDSAVYLCASSPSGGTDTQYFGPGTRLTVL.

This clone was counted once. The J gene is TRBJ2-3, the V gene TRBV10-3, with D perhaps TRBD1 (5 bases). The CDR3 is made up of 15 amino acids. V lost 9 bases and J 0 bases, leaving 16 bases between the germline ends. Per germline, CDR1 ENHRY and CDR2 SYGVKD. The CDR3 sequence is CAIAGQALSTDTQYF. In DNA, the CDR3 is TGTGCCATAGCAGGGCAGGCCCTAAGCACAGATACGCAGTATTTT.